One and the same sample provided the 20 T cell receptor beta chains below, sequenced in a study of T cells in Graves' hyperthyroidism and ophthalmopathy. Researchers took RNA transcripts and amplified the TCR beta CDR3 regions from them. First-round RT-PCR targeting the TCR CDR3 was performed with the HTBI primer set. TCRdb recomputed calls from the multiplex PCR reads with MiXCR, one row per CDR3 protein. The data show hundreds of thousands of distinct CDR3 sequences, with roughly 37% seen just once and approximately 10% held by the top ten. The sample was blood. The source of these receptors is a young man with Graves' hyperthyroidism.

A remark on this clonotype: This is likely a read error, given that the CDR3 carries no conserved phenylalanine or tryptophan at its end. J is TRBJ1-2 and V is TRBV9, with D possibly matching TRBD1 (5 bases). Germline-derived CDR1 and CDR2 are SGDLS and YYNGEE. The germline V and J ends were trimmed by 3 bases and 4 bases, with 13 bases remaining between them. The CDR3 sequence is 14 residues long. The CDR3 loop reads CASSEPTGSYGYTS. The CDR3 coding sequence is TGTGCCAGCAGCGAGCCCACAGGCTCCTATGGCTACACCTCC.

This chain joins TRBV5-6 and TRBJ1-1; D uncertain. V was pared by 0 bases and J by 2 bases, with 8 bases between. Germline CDR1 and CDR2: SGHDT and YYEEEE. The length of the CDR3 is 14 residues. CDR3 residues: CASSLGYYNTEAFF. The CDR3 DNA reads as TGTGCCAGCAGCTTGGGGTATTATAACACTGAAGCTTTCTTT.

Regarding this clonotype: A much larger clone lies one base from this, so it may be a read error. Written as DNA, the CDR3 is TGTGCCAGCAGCTTAGTTGAGGCCTACGAGCAGTACTTC. The encoded protein is CASSLVEAYEQYF. V gene TRBV7-9 combines with J gene TRBJ2-7, with D unclear. V shed 1 base and J shed 2 bases, with 6 bases lying between them. From germline, CDR1 is SEHNR and CDR2 FQNEAQ (reference sequence). This CDR3 spans 13 amino acids.

In this sample, this clonotype turned up many times. The chain employs TRBV10-3 and TRBJ1-5; tentatively, D is TRBD1 (6 bases). CDR1 and CDR2 from the germline V gene are ENHRY and SYGVKD. V gave up 8 bases and J gave up 5 bases, with 10 bases separating them. The CDR3 covers 12 residues. CDR3 DNA: TGTGCCATCCAAGGGGGGGATCAGCCCCAGCATTTT. Its protein is CAIQGGDQPQHF.

CDR3 sequence reads: CASSWARQGREEKLFF. The CDR3, as DNA: TGCGCCAGCAGCTGGGCCCGACAGGGGAGGGAAGAAAAACTGTTTTTT. The chain has TRBV5-1 and TRBJ1-4; TRBD1 aligns across 8 bases. V shed 3 bases and J 8 bases; nucleotides not matched to a gene: 12. CDR3 length: 16 residues. The germline CDR1 and CDR2 sequences are SGHRS and YFSETQ. Full variable domain (remainder filled in from reference TRBV5-1 and TRBJ1-4): KAGVTQTPRYLIKTRGQQVTLSCSPISGHRSVSWYQQTPGQGLQFLFEYFSETQRNKGNFPGRFSGRQFSNSRSEMNVSTLELGDSALYLCASSWARQGREEKLFFGSGTQLSVL.

A word on this clonotype: One junction end does not reproduce the germline sequence, and a read error may be involved. V and J are TRBV4-1 and TRBJ2-7, with D unresolved. CDR1 and CDR2 (germline): MGHRA, YSYEKL. The CDR3 is 12 residues long. The CDR3 nucleotides read TGTGCCAGCAGCCAGTCTTTGCACGAGCAGTACTTC. This gives the protein CASSQSLHEQYF.

This clonotype was seen ten or more times. The genes are TRBV12-3 or TRBV12-4 and TRBJ2-7; D is undetermined. V shed 6 bases and J shed 6 bases, with 9 bases lying between them. CDR3 length equals 11 residues. CDR3 bases: TGTGCCAGCAGCCCAGGCTCCGAGCAGTACTTC. Translating gives CASSPGSEQYF.

This clonotype has at least ten counts. The J gene is TRBJ1-1, the V gene TRBV19; 8 bases are shared with TRBD1. Germline CDR1 LNHDA, CDR2 SQIVND (reference sequence). With 6 bases clipped from V and 3 bases from J, the junction kept 0 bases outside the gene matches. The CDR3 sequence is 12 residues long. CDR3 amino acids: CASRQGDTEAFF. The CDR3 region has the DNA TGTGCCAGTAGACAGGGGGACACTGAAGCTTTCTTT.

At least ten counts were recorded for this clonotype. The chain has TRBV10-3 and TRBJ1-1; D is perhaps TRBD1 (5 bases). Per germline, CDR1 ENHRY and CDR2 SYGVKD. V lost 10 bases and J 5 bases, leaving 14 bases between the germline ends. The CDR3 is made up of 12 amino acids. As DNA, the CDR3 is TGTGCCAGCAGCCCGACAGAAACTGAAGCTTTCTTT. Protein product: CASSPTETEAFF.

There are a few counts of this clonotype. V is TRBV2 and J is TRBJ2-6; D unresolved. The ends were cut back, 7 bases at V and 5 bases at J, with 15 bases in the middle. The CDR3 sequence is 15 residues long. Looked up from germline, CDR1 is SNHLY and CDR2 is FYNNEI. Here the CDR3 reads CASMRSALRANVLTF. The CDR3 region has the DNA TGTGCCAGCATGCGCAGTGCTCTCAGGGCCAACGTCCTGACTTTC.

The gene calls are TRBV5-1 and TRBJ1-1; D uncertain. The V gene lost 0 bases and the J gene lost 5 bases, with 11 bases spanning the gap. Per the germline V gene, CDR1 is SGHRS and CDR2 is YFSETQ. The CDR3 contains 14 residues. CDR3 bases: TGCGCCAGCAGCTTGGTAGTGAGTACTACTGAAGCTTTCTTT. Translated, it gives CASSLVVSTTEAFF.

This clonotype appeared many times. V gene TRBV7-3 combines with J gene TRBJ1-6, with 7 bases that match TRBD1. This CDR3 has 13 amino acids. V shed 3 bases, J shed 9 bases, and the junction held 2 bases outside the gene matches. Germline assignment: CDR1 SGHTA and CDR2 FQGTGA. The CDR3 protein is CASSFQGGSPLHF. Here the CDR3 DNA reads TGTGCCAGCAGCTTCCAGGGGGGTTCACCCCTCCACTTT.

J is TRBJ2-2 and V is TRBV29-1; a weak D match, TRBD2 (6 bases). The ends were cut back, 7 bases at V and 7 bases at J, with 19 bases in the middle. Germline CDR1 is SQVTM and CDR2 is ANQGSEA. The CDR3 length is 14 residues. In nucleotides, the CDR3 is TGCAGCGCGGCCGGACCGGGAGATGGCGGGGAGCTGTTTTTT. Translating gives CSAAGPGDGGELFF.

This clonotype was found a few times. This rearrangement joins TRBV2 to TRBJ1-6, with a possible D match to TRBD1 (5 bases). Germline CDR1 is SNHLY and CDR2 is FYNNEI. Trimming pared 10 bases from V and 6 bases from J, leaving 16 bases between. This CDR3 contains 14 residues. CDR3 sequence (DNA): TGTGCCACCGGACCAGGGAGAAGTAATTCACCCCTCCACTTT. Translated, it gives CATGPGRSNSPLHF.

The rearrangement links TRBV10-2 to TRBJ2-7; 10 bases are a match to TRBD1. The V gene end was trimmed by 6 bases and the J gene end by 5 bases; junction bases not matched to a gene: 10. The CDR3 spans 15 residues. Germline V gene lookup returns CDR1 WSHSY and CDR2 SAAADI. The CDR3 loop reads CASSQPGQGKNEQYF. The CDR3 DNA is TGCGCCAGCAGCCAGCCGGGACAGGGGAAGAACGAGCAGTACTTC.

This clonotype was found once. A much more abundant neighbour one base away suggests this may be a read error. The CDR3 DNA reads TGTGCCAGCAGCTCGGCAGGACAGGGTCGCGAGCAGTACTTC. This codes for CASSSAGQGREQYF. The chain has TRBV7-8 and TRBJ2-7, with 8 bases aligning to TRBD1. CDR3 length: 14 residues. The ends lost 4 bases at V and 6 bases at J; junction bases unmatched: 8. Germline CDR1 reads SGHVS; CDR2 reads FQNEAQ.

This clonotype has a count of ten or more. The V call is TRBV25-1, the J call TRBJ2-2; tentatively, D is TRBD1 (6 bases). Germline V gene sequence: CDR1 MGHDK, CDR2 SYGVNS. Trimming took 4 bases from V and 1 from J, leaving 16 bases between them. This CDR3 has 17 residues. The CDR3 nucleotides read TGTGCCAGCAGTGGCGGTTTTGGCAGGGGGAACACCGGGGAGCTGTTTTTT. It codes for CASSGGFGRGNTGELFF.

This clonotype was observed at least ten times. The V gene is TRBV20-1, the J gene TRBJ1-5; D remains unclear. V was pared by 5 bases and J by 1 base, with 6 bases between. CDR1 DFQATT and CDR2 SNEGSKA come from the germline V gene (reference sequence). CDR3 length: 12 amino acids. CDR3 sequence: CSAWTSNQPQHF. The DNA of the CDR3 is TGCAGTGCTTGGACCAGCAATCAGCCCCAGCATTTT.

This clonotype was detected only a few times. This chain uses TRBV20-1 with TRBJ1-6; D ambiguous. V lost 0 bases, J lost 9 bases, and 12 bases lay in between. The CDR3 is 14 amino acids. Germline CDR1 and CDR2: DFQATT and SNEGSKA (reference sequence). CDR3 sequence reads: CSARDRTVGSPLHF. CDR3 DNA sequence: TGCAGTGCTAGAGATCGTACAGTCGGTTCACCCCTCCACTTT.

This chain uses TRBV7-9 with TRBJ2-7; 7 nucleotides align to TRBD1. Germline V lookup: CDR1 SEHNR, CDR2 FQNEAQ (reference sequence). CDR3 length equals 14 residues. Trimming removed 4 bases from V and 6 bases from J; junction bases left unmatched: 9. As DNA, the CDR3 is TGTGCCAGCAGCTCCGACAGGGCAGACTCCGAGCAGTACTTC. Amino acid sequence: CASSSDRADSEQYF.